Shown below are 17 T cell receptor beta chains from a single sample sequenced in a study of CD8+CD57+ T cells in acquired aplastic anemia. According to the study, genomic DNA was the template for TCR beta VDJ and CDR3 profiling. From the reads, TCRdb called clonotypes with MiXCR, one entry per CDR3 protein. The sample has 200,000 to 250,000 distinct CDR3 sequences, roughly 33% seen once; the top ten hold roughly 1.1%. Material for sequencing was sorted CD4+, CD8+, or CD8+CD57+ T cells (not recorded which) from PBMCs. These receptors came from a human donor in good health, serving as a control.

V gene TRBV20-1 combines with J gene TRBJ1-2, with D possibly being TRBD1 (5 bases). This CDR3 is 12 amino acids long. Trimming pared 4 bases from V and 8 bases from J, leaving 14 bases between. The V gene's germline CDR1 is DFQATT and CDR2 SNEGSKA (reference sequence). The CDR3 region is CSANMAGQGYTF. Written as DNA, the CDR3 is TGCAGTGCTAATATGGCAGGGCAGGGCTACACCTTC.

The chain couples TRBV5-8 to TRBJ1-3; D is undetermined. Germline V gene data show CDR1 as SGHTS and CDR2 as YDEGEE. There are 15 residues in the CDR3. V was pared by 0 bases and J by 4 bases, with 11 bases between. Written as DNA, the CDR3 is TGTGCCAGCAGCTTGGGTGGCGTCTGGGGAAACACCATATATTTT. This encodes CASSLGGVWGNTIYF.

At least ten counts were recorded for this clonotype. This chain links TRBV15 with TRBJ2-7; D not certain. V was shortened by 0 bases and J by 3 bases, with 6 bases between the two germline ends. Per the germline V gene, CDR1 is LNHNV and CDR2 is YYDKDF (reference sequence). The CDR3 length is 13 residues. The CDR3 is CATSRDKGYEQYF. CDR3 in DNA: TGTGCCACCAGCAGAGATAAGGGCTACGAGCAGTACTTC.

The rearrangement uses TRBV3-1 and TRBJ1-2; tentative D call: TRBD1 (6 bases). V lost 1 base and J lost 3, with 12 bases in between. This CDR3 spans 15 amino acids. The germline gives CDR1 LGHDT, CDR2 YNNKEL (reference sequence). CDR3 nucleotide sequence: TGTGCCAGCAGCCAAGGGGCAGGGGTCTACTATGGCTACACCTTC. Protein sequence: CASSQGAGVYYGYTF.

The sample holds a few counts of this clonotype. J is TRBJ1-2 and V is TRBV19; D is possibly TRBD1 (6 bases). In germline, CDR1 is LNHDA, CDR2 SQIVND (reference sequence). V lost 5 bases to trimming and J lost 4 bases, with 11 bases between them. The CDR3 is 13 residues long. The CDR3 is CASSPDRLYGYTF. As DNA, the CDR3 is TGTGCCAGTAGTCCCGACAGGCTCTATGGCTACACCTTC. Together with reference TRBV19 and TRBJ1-2, the CDR3 gives the full variable domain: DGGITQSPKYLFRKEGQNVTLSCEQNLNHDAMYWYRQDPGQGLRLIYYSQIVNDFQKGDIAEGYSVSREKKESFPLTVTSAQKNPTAFYLCASSPDRLYGYTFGSGTRLTVV.

This clonotype occurred many times. This chain links TRBV10-1 with TRBJ2-3, with a weak D call TRBD2 (5 bases). The length of the CDR3 is 15 residues. The V end was cut by 0 bases, the J end by 4 bases, with 11 bases between. The V gene's germline CDR1 is WNHNN and CDR2 SYGVQD (reference sequence). The CDR3 DNA sequence: TGCGCCAGCAGTGAGTCGGAGGCGTTTGCAGATACGCAGTATTTT. It codes for CASSESEAFADTQYF.

V is TRBV2 and J is TRBJ2-7, with 7 nucleotides matching TRBD2. Germline-derived CDR1 and CDR2 are SNHLY and FYNNEI. CDR3 length: 10 amino acids. With V trimmed by 6 bases and J by 7 bases, 0 bases remained unmatched. The CDR3 DNA sequence: TGTGCCAGCAGCGGGGGGGAGCAGTACTTC. Translated: CASSGGEQYF. Using reference TRBV2 and TRBJ2-7 for the parts outside the CDR3, the full variable domain is EPEVTQTPSHQVTQMGQEVILRCVPISNHLYFYWYRQILGQKVEFLVSFYNNEISEKSEIFDDQFSVERPDGSNFTLKIRSTKLEDSAMYFCASSGGEQYFGPGTRLTVT.

This clonotype was picked up many times. The V and J genes are TRBV19 and TRBJ1-2; D unresolved. V was cut by 5 bases and J by 2 bases, with 9 bases left in between. Per the germline V gene, CDR1 is LNHDA and CDR2 is SQIVND (reference sequence). The CDR3 loop spans 13 amino acids. This CDR3 is CASSPGSNYGYTF. As DNA, the CDR3 is TGTGCCAGTAGTCCAGGCTCAAACTATGGCTACACCTTC.

The V and J genes are TRBV25-1 and TRBJ1-4; D is perhaps TRBD1 (5 bases). Germline lookup yields CDR1 MGHDK and CDR2 SYGVNS. The length of the CDR3 is 12 residues. The V and J ends lost 10 bases and 3 bases respectively, with 9 bases between them. The CDR3 DNA sequence: TGTGCCACCAGGGAGGCTAATGAAAAACTGTTTTTT. Protein product: CATREANEKLFF. The full variable domain, in which reference TRBV25-1 and TRBJ1-4 provide the parts outside the CDR3, is EADIYQTPRYLVIGTGKKITLECSQTMGHDKMYWYQQDPGMELHLIHYSYGVNSTEKGDLSSESTVSRIRTEHFPLTLESARPSHTSQYLCATREANEKLFFGSGTQLSVL.

This clonotype was seen repeatedly, ten times or more. V is TRBV19 and J is TRBJ1-2; perhaps TRBD1 as D (6 bases). Looked up from germline, CDR1 is LNHDA and CDR2 is SQIVND (reference sequence). The CDR3 sequence is 15 residues long. Trimming removed 4 bases at V and 4 bases at J, with 16 bases between. The CDR3 DNA reads as TGTGCCAGTAGTACGAGACAGGCCCTAGTCTATGGCTACACCTTC. This codes for CASSTRQALVYGYTF.

On this clonotype itself: A much bigger clone sits one base away, suggesting this may be a read error. The rearrangement links TRBV5-1 to TRBJ1-2; 8 bases are shared with TRBD1. Per the germline V gene, CDR1 is SGHRS and CDR2 is YFSETQ. The CDR3 is 15 residues long. CDR3 coding DNA: TGCGCCAACAGCTTATCAGGGGGCGATGGCTATGGCTACACCTTC. Its translation is CANSLSGGDGYGYTF.

This clonotype came up a few times. The rearrangement links TRBV25-1 to TRBJ2-6; D is undetermined. V lost 1 base, J lost 2 bases, and 3 bases lay in between. CDR3 length: 14 amino acids. From germline, CDR1 is MGHDK and CDR2 SYGVNS. The CDR3 loop is CASSELTGANVLTF. CDR3 in DNA: TGTGCCAGCAGTGAATTAACTGGGGCCAACGTCCTGACTTTC.

With regard to this clonotype: One end of the junction does not line up with germline, which may come from a read error. V usage is TRBV11-1 and J usage is TRBJ2-3; 7 bases map to TRBD2. The CDR3 sequence is 16 residues long. The germline V gene encodes CDR1 SGHAT and CDR2 FQDESV (reference sequence). Here the CDR3 DNA reads TGTGCCAGTAGTTCAGTAGCGCAGCGGGGAACAGGTACGCAGTATTTT. Its translation is CASSSVAQRGTGTQYF.

The chain couples TRBV7-9 to TRBJ1-6, with D hard to call. The CDR3 loop spans 13 amino acids. The V gene's germline CDR1 is SEHNR and CDR2 FQNEAQ (reference sequence). V lost 5 bases to trimming and J lost 10 bases, with 12 bases between them. In nucleotides, the CDR3 is TGTGCCAGCAGCCAATCCGCGGGGTCACCCCTCCACTTT. Translation: CASSQSAGSPLHF.

Many counts were recorded for this clonotype. V usage is TRBV7-2 and J usage is TRBJ1-2; 7 nucleotides line up with TRBD1. V lost 5 bases, J lost 5 bases, and 14 bases stayed unmatched. The CDR3 contains 16 residues. The germline CDR1 and CDR2 sequences are SGHTA and FQGNSA. CDR3 sequence (DNA): TGTGCCAGCAGCCCGCGGGACAGTCTGTATGGGTATGGCTACACCTTC. Residues: CASSPRDSLYGYGYTF.

The V and J genes are TRBV12-3 or TRBV12-4 and TRBJ1-3; TRBD1 might be the D (6 bases). Trimming removed 0 bases at V and 1 base at J, with 28 bases between. CDR3 length: 22 amino acids. The CDR3 protein is CASSLARRGLLPIVNSGNTIYF. In DNA form, the CDR3 reads TGTGCCAGCAGTTTAGCGCGACGGGGGCTGTTACCCATCGTTAATTCTGGAAACACCATATATTTT.

Regarding this clonotype: Since a much larger clone is just one base distant, this may be a read error. The rearrangement joins TRBV7-2 to TRBJ2-1; 8 nucleotides line up with TRBD2. From germline, CDR1 is SGHTA and CDR2 FQGNSA. The CDR3 length is 15 residues. As DNA, the CDR3 is TGTGCCGGCAGCTTAGCGGGAAGCTCCTACAATGAGCAGTTCTTC. Its translation: CAGSLAGSSYNEQFF. The whole variable domain, filled in from reference TRBV7-2 and TRBJ2-1, reads GAGVSQSPSNKVTEKGKDVELRCDPISGHTALYWYRQSLGQGLEFLIYFQGNSAPDKSGLPSDRFSAERTGGSVSTLTIQRTQQEDSAVYLCAGSLAGSSYNEQFFGPGTRLTVL.